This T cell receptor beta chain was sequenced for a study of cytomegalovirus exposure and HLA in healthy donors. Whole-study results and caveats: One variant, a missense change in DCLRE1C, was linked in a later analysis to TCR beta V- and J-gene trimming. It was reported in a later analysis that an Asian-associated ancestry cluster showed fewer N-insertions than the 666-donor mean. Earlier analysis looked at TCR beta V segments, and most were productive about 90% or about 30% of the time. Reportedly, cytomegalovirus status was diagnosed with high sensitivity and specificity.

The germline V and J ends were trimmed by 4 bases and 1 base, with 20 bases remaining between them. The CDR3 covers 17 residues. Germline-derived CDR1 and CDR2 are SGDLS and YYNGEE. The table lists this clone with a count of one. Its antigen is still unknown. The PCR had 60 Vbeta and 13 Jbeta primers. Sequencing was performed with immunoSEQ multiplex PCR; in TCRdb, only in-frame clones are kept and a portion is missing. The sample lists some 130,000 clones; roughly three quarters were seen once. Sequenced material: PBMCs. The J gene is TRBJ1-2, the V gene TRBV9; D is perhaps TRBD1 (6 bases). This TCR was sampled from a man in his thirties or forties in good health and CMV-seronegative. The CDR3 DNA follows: TGTGCCAGCAGCCGATTATGGGGGGGCGATCTTAACTATGGCTACACCTTC. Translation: CASSRLWGGDLNYGYTF.